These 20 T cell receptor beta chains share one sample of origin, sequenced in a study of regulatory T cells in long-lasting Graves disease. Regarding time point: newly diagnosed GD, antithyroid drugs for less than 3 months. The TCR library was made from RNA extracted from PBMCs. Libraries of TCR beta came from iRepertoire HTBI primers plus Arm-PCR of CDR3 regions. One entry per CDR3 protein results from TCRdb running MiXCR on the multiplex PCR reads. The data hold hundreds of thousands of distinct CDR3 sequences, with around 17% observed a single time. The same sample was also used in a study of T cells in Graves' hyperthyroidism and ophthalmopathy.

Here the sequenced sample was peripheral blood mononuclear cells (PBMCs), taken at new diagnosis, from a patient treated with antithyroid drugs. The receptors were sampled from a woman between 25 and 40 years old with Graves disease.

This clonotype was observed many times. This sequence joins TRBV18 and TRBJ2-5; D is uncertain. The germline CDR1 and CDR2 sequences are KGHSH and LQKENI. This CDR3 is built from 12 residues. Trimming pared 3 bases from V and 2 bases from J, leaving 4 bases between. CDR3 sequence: CASSPDQETQYF. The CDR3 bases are TGTGCCAGCTCACCGGATCAAGAGACCCAGTACTTC.

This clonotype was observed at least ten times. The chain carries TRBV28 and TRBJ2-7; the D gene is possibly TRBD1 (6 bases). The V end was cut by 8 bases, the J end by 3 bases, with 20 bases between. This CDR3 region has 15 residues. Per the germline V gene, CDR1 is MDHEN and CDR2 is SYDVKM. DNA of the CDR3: TGTGCCAGCCGACTGGCCGGGACAATAGGCTACGAGCAGTACTTC. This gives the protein CASRLAGTIGYEQYF.

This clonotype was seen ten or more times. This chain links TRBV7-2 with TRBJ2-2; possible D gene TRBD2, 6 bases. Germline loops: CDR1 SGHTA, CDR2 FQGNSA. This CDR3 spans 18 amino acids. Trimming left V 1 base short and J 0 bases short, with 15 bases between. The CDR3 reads CASSLDGGWGTNTGELFF. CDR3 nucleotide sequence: TGTGCCAGCAGCTTAGATGGAGGGTGGGGCACGAACACCGGGGAGCTGTTTTTT.

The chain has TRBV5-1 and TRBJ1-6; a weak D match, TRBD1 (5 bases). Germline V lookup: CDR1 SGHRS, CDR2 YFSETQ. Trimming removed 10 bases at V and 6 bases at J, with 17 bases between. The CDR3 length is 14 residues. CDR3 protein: CAGNADMGNSPLHF. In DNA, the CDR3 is TGCGCCGGCAACGCGGACATGGGTAATTCACCCCTCCACTTT.

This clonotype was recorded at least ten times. DNA of the CDR3: TGTGCCAGCAGTGCGGGCTATGGCTACACCTTC. Residues: CASSAGYGYTF. The chain has TRBV2 and TRBJ1-2, with D unclear. Germline CDR1 reads SNHLY; CDR2 reads FYNNEI. Deletions cut 4 bases from V and 4 bases from J, with 4 bases between. This CDR3 region has 11 residues.

CDR3 region: CASSLRDQGSNQPQHF. The CDR3 DNA is TGTGCCAGCAGTTTACGCGATCAGGGAAGCAATCAGCCCCAGCATTTT. The rearrangement links TRBV27 to TRBJ1-5; a weak D match, TRBD1 (5 bases). V lost 2 bases and J 1 base, leaving 12 bases between the germline ends. The germline V gene has CDR1 MNHEY and CDR2 SMNVEV (reference sequence). The CDR3 has 16 residues.

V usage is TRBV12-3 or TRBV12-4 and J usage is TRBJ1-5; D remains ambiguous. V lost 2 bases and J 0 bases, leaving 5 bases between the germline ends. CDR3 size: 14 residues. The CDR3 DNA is TGTGCCAGCAGTTTAATAGATAGCAATCAGCCCCAGCATTTT. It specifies CASSLIDSNQPQHF.

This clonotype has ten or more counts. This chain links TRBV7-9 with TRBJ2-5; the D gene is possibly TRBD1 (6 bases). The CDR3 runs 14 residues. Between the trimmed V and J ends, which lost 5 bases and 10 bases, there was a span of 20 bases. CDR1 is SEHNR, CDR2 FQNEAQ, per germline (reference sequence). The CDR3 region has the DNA TGTGCCAGCAGCCAGGGGTCCCTCTCGTCGAGCCAGTACTTC. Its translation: CASSQGSLSSSQYF.

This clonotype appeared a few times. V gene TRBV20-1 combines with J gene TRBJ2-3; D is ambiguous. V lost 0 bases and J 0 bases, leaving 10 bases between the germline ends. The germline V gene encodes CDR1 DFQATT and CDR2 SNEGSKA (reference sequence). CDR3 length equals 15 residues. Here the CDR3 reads CSARETQISTDTQYF. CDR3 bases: TGCAGTGCTAGAGAAACCCAGATTAGCACAGATACGCAGTATTTT.

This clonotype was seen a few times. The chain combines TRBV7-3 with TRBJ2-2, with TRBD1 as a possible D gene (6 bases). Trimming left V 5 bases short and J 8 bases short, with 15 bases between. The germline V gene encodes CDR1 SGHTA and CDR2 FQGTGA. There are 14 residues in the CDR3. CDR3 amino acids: CASSHGQTAGELFF. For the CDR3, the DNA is TGTGCCAGCAGCCACGGACAGACTGCGGGGGAGCTGTTTTTT.

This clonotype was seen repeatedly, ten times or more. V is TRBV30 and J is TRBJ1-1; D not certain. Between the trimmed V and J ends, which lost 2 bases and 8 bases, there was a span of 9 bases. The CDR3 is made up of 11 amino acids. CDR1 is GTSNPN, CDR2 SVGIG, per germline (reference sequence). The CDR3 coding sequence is TGTGCCTGGAGTCCCCGCTGGGAAGCTTTCTTT. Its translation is CAWSPRWEAFF.

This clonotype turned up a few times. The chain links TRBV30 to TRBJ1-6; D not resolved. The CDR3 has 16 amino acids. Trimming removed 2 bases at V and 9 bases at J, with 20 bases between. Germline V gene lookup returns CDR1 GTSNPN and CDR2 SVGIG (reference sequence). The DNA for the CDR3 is TGTGCCTGGAGTTCGGACCGGGCCCCGGGAGGTTCACCCCTCCACTTT. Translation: CAWSSDRAPGGSPLHF.

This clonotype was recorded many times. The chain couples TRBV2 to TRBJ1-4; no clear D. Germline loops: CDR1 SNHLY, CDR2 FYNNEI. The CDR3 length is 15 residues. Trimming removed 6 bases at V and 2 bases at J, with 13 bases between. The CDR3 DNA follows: TGTGCCAGCAGCCAACCCCCGGGGACTAATGAAAAACTGTTTTTT. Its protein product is CASSQPPGTNEKLFF. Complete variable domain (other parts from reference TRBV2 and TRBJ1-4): EPEVTQTPSHQVTQMGQEVILRCVPISNHLYFYWYRQILGQKVEFLVSFYNNEISEKSEIFDDQFSVERPDGSNFTLKIRSTKLEDSAMYFCASSQPPGTNEKLFFGSGTQLSVL.

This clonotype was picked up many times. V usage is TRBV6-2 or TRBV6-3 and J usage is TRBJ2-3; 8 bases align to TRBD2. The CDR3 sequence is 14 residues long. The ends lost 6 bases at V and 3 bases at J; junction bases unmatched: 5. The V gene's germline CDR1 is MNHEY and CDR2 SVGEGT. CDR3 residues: CASREAGVTDTQYF. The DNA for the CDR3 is TGTGCCAGCAGAGAAGCGGGAGTAACAGATACGCAGTATTTT.

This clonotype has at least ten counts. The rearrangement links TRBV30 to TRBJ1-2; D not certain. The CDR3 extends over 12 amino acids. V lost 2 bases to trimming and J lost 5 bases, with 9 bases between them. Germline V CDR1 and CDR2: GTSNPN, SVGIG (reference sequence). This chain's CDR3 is CAWSPLGYGYTF. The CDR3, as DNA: TGTGCCTGGAGTCCACTGGGGTATGGCTACACCTTC.

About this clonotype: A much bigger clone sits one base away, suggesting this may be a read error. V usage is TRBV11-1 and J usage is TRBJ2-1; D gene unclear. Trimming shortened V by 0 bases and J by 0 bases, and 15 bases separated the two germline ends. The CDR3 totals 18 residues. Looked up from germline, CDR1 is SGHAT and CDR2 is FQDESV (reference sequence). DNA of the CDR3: TGTGCCAGCAGCTTAGCGTTGAGAGGCAGCCTCTCCTACAATGAGCAGTTCTTC. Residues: CASSLALRGSLSYNEQFF.

The chain's CDR3 is CAWSVGDSNYGYTF. The CDR3 coding sequence is TGTGCCTGGAGTGTGGGAGACTCTAACTATGGCTACACCTTC. The chain joins TRBV30 to TRBJ1-2; D gene uncertain. Deletions cut 0 bases from V and 0 bases from J, with 8 bases between. The CDR3 has 14 residues. CDR1 and CDR2 from the germline V gene are GTSNPN and SVGIG (reference sequence).

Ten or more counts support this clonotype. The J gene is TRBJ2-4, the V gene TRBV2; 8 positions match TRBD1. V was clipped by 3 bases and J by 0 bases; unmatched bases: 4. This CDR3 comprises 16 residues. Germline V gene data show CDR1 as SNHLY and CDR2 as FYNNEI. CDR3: CASSEDRALAKNIQYF. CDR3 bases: TGTGCCAGCAGTGAGGACAGGGCGCTAGCCAAAAACATTCAGTACTTC.

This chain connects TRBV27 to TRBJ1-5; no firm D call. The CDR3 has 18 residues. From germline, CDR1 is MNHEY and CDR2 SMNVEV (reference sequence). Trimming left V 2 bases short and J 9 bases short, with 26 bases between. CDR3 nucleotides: TGTGCCAGCAGTTTAAAGGAGGGTCCACGGAGCGCAACAAGGCCCCAGCATTTT. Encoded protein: CASSLKEGPRSATRPQHF.

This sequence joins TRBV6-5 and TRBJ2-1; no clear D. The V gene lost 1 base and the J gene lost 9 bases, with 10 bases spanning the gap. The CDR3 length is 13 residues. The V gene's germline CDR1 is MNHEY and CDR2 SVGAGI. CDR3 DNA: TGTGCCAGCAGTTACTACCAAATGGGTGAGCAGTTCTTC. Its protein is CASSYYQMGEQFF.